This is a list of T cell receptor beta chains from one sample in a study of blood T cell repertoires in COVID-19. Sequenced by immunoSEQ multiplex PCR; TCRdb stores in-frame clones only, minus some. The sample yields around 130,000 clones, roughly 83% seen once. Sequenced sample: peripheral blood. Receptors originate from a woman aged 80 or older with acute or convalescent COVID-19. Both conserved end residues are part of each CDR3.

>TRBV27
CASSLGHSGANVLTF
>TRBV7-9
CASSLGSGGYTDTQYF
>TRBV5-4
CASSQPTGYGYTF
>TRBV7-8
CASSTGTVYGYTF
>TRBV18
CASSSQRGRSGADTQYF
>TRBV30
CAWSVSRTEAFF
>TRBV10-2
CASSEPLGAGWSNEQFF
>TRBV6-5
CASSYGSGGYYEQYF
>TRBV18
CASSPRSSWANEQFF
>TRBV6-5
CASSYSRTNTEAFF
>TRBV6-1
CASSDRGALGSDTQYF
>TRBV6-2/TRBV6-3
CASSYGSYGYTF
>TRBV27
CASSPDRFYTGELFF
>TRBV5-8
CASSLERGRAGQYF